The 26 T cell receptor beta chains in this list originate from one sample, sequenced in a study of OX40 agonist ivuxolimab in advanced cancers. The protocol was immunoSEQ multiplex PCR, while the TCRdb copy is restricted to in-frame clones and leaves out a portion. The sample lists tens of thousands of clones, 84% occurring once. This sample comprised CD4+ or CD8+ T cells sorted from blood, obtained in a trial of the OX40 agonist ivuxolimab. The origin of the receptors is an adult with an advanced solid tumor such as melanoma, head and neck, liver or kidney cancer.

The J gene is TRBJ2-1, the V gene TRBV28, with 8 bases matching TRBD2. Germline V lookup: CDR1 MDHEN, CDR2 SYDVKM. V trimming: 6 bases; J trimming: 14 bases; junction bases outside the gene matches: 15. This CDR3 contains 14 residues. The CDR3 sequence: CASRPGTRTGWEFF. The CDR3 DNA reads as TGTGCCAGCAGGCCGGGGACTAGAACGGGTTGGGAGTTCTTC.

The chain uses TRBV10-1 and TRBJ1-1, with D possibly being TRBD1 (5 bases). CDR1 WNHNN and CDR2 SYGVQD come from the germline V gene (reference sequence). Trimming cost V 3 bases and J 4 bases, with 12 bases left between them. This CDR3 spans 14 amino acids. The CDR3 region has the DNA TGCGCCAGCAGTGAATGGGGGGAAGGCACTGAAGCTTTCTTT. Translation: CASSEWGEGTEAFF.

V gene TRBV2 combines with J gene TRBJ2-7, with D hard to call. With 0 bases removed from V and 3 bases from J, the gap between germline ends came to 3 bases. The CDR3 spans 12 residues. Germline V gene data show CDR1 as SNHLY and CDR2 as FYNNEI. The CDR3 nucleotides read TGTGCCAGCAGTGAAGCAGTCTACGAGCAGTACTTC. Translated, it gives CASSEAVYEQYF.

The chain carries TRBV15 and TRBJ1-4; a weak D match, TRBD1 (5 bases). The V gene's germline CDR1 is LNHNV and CDR2 YYDKDF (reference sequence). The ends were cut back, 4 bases at V and 7 bases at J, with 22 bases in the middle. The CDR3 is 17 amino acids. The CDR3 region has the DNA TGTGCCACCAGCATCGAGGGGAACAGCCTCGGGCGTGAAAAACTGTTTTTT. Its translation: CATSIEGNSLGREKLFF. The complete variable domain, with remaining parts taken from reference TRBV15 and TRBJ1-4, reads DAMVIQNPRYQVTQFGKPVTLSCSQTLNHNVMYWYQQKSSQAPKLLFHYYDKDFNNEADTPDNFQSRRPNTSFCFLDIRSPGLGDTAMYLCATSIEGNSLGREKLFFGSGTQLSVL.

This sequence joins TRBV5-6 and TRBJ1-3, with 10 nucleotides matching TRBD1. This CDR3 is built from 18 residues. With 1 base clipped from V and 1 base from J, the junction kept 8 bases outside the gene matches. CDR1 and CDR2 (germline): SGHDT, YYEEEE. The CDR3 spells CASSLTRDRGRSGNTIYF. The CDR3 coding sequence is TGTGCCAGCAGCTTGACCCGGGACAGGGGTAGATCTGGAAACACCATATATTTT.

Only a few counts were recorded for this clone. The J gene is TRBJ2-3, the V gene TRBV25-1, with 12 nucleotides matching TRBD2. V lost 11 bases to trimming and J lost 6 bases; unmatched junction nucleotides: 6. Germline V gene lookup returns CDR1 MGHDK and CDR2 SYGVNS. CDR3 length: 13 residues. The CDR3 loop reads CASGTSGRDTQYF. Written as DNA, the CDR3 is TGTGCCTCGGGGACTAGCGGGCGGGATACGCAGTATTTT.

This sequence joins TRBV6-5 and TRBJ2-3; the D gene is possibly TRBD2 (5 bases). Trimming took 0 bases from V and 5 from J, leaving 9 bases between them. Germline V gene sequence: CDR1 MNHEY, CDR2 SVGAGI. The CDR3 spans 14 residues. The CDR3 sequence is CASSYSEGGDTQYF. CDR3 nucleotides: TGTGCCAGCAGTTACTCAGAGGGTGGAGATACGCAGTATTTT.

The chain is built from TRBV19 and TRBJ1-2; possible D gene TRBD1, 5 bases. In germline, CDR1 is LNHDA, CDR2 SQIVND (reference sequence). This CDR3 region has 13 residues. The ends were cut back, 3 bases at V and 13 bases at J, with 18 bases in the middle. CDR3 in DNA: TGTGCCAGTAGTATCTCCCCCGGGGCTCCGGGCACCTTC. Encoded protein: CASSISPGAPGTF.

The chain employs TRBV5-4 and TRBJ2-6; 10 nucleotides agree with TRBD1. CDR3 length: 18 amino acids. Germline assignment: CDR1 SGHNT and CDR2 YYREEE (reference sequence). J was trimmed by 1 base and V by 5 bases; bases with no gene match: 9. CDR3 bases: TGTGCCAGCAGTTCGCCGGACAGGGGGATTTCTGGGGCCAACGTCCTGACTTTC. It specifies CASSSPDRGISGANVLTF.

The chain couples TRBV27 to TRBJ1-5; unclear D gene. Germline V gives CDR1 MNHEY, CDR2 SMNVEV (reference sequence). The CDR3 spans 15 residues. V lost 2 bases, J lost 1 base, and 9 bases lay in between. The CDR3 sequence is CASSLQPLSNQPQHF. The CDR3 DNA reads as TGTGCCAGCAGTTTACAGCCGTTGAGCAATCAGCCCCAGCATTTT.

This rearrangement joins TRBV19 to TRBJ2-1; tentatively, D is TRBD2 (6 bases). V was trimmed by 8 bases and J by 9 bases, leaving 20 bases between them. This CDR3 region has 14 residues. CDR1 and CDR2 (germline): LNHDA, SQIVND (reference sequence). CDR3 region: CASSSVGRDSEQFF. CDR3 in DNA: TGTGCCAGTTCTAGTGTTGGGCGGGACTCTGAGCAGTTCTTC. Full variable domain (missing parts from reference TRBV19 and TRBJ2-1): DGGITQSPKYLFRKEGQNVTLSCEQNLNHDAMYWYRQDPGQGLRLIYYSQIVNDFQKGDIAEGYSVSREKKESFPLTVTSAQKNPTAFYLCASSSVGRDSEQFFGPGTRLTVL.

The chain's CDR3 is CASSLVGFPSLGEGEQFF. The CDR3 nucleotides are TGTGCCAGCAGCTTAGTAGGATTTCCTAGCCTGGGAGAGGGTGAGCAGTTCTTC. The V gene is TRBV11-3, the J gene TRBJ2-1, with a weak D call TRBD2 (5 bases). Germline V gene lookup returns CDR1 SGHNT and CDR2 YENEEA. The CDR3 consists of 18 residues. With 1 base removed from V and 9 bases from J, the gap between germline ends came to 25 bases.

The chain links TRBV5-1 to TRBJ2-7; a weak D match, TRBD1 (5 bases). Per the germline V gene, CDR1 is SGHRS and CDR2 is YFSETQ. This CDR3 region has 13 residues. The ends were cut back, 6 bases at V and 3 bases at J, with 13 bases in the middle. The CDR3 region has the DNA TGCGCCAGCACAGGGATGGACAACTACGAGCAGTACTTC. Translated, it gives CASTGMDNYEQYF.

This clone is a singleton in its sample. The CDR3 nucleotides are TGTGCCAGCAGCTTGGGGGACAGGAGAGAAGAGACCCAGTACTTC. This codes for CASSLGDRREETQYF. The chain links TRBV5-8 to TRBJ2-5, with 8 bases aligning to TRBD1. V trimming: 0 bases; J trimming: 3 bases; junction bases outside the gene matches: 4. The CDR3 is 15 residues long. Germline lookup yields CDR1 SGHTS and CDR2 YDEGEE.

The V and J genes are TRBV28 and TRBJ2-6; the D is unclear. The CDR3 loop spans 14 amino acids. Germline V gene lookup returns CDR1 MDHEN and CDR2 SYDVKM. Between the trimmed V and J ends, which lost 6 bases and 2 bases, there was a span of 8 bases. The CDR3 region is CASSKNTGANVLTF. The CDR3 nucleotides read TGTGCCAGCAGCAAGAATACTGGGGCCAACGTCCTGACTTTC.

Here the CDR3 DNA reads TGTGCCAGCAGCCCGAGGGACTTCACCCTCGGGGAGCTGTTTTTT. Its protein is CASSPRDFTLGELFF. V gene TRBV7-8 combines with J gene TRBJ2-2; tentatively, D is TRBD2 (6 bases). CDR1 and CDR2 from the germline V gene are SGHVS and FQNEAQ. The CDR3 contains 15 residues. V was pared by 5 bases and J by 7 bases, with 17 bases between.

The chain has TRBV29-1 and TRBJ2-2; the match to TRBD2 covers 13 bases. Per germline, CDR1 SQVTM and CDR2 ANQGSEA. The J segment lost 5 bases and the V segment lost 6 bases, leaving 12 bases of the junction unmatched. This CDR3 spans 17 amino acids. The CDR3 is CSVQGLAGWEGTGELFF. CDR3 bases: TGCAGCGTCCAGGGACTAGCGGGATGGGAGGGTACCGGGGAGCTGTTTTTT.

CDR3 coding DNA: TGCGCCAGCAGCTCCCGGGGGACAGGGGGAAAACTGTTTTTT. It specifies CASSSRGTGGKLFF. The rearrangement uses TRBV5-1 and TRBJ1-4, with 11 bases aligning to TRBD1. V shed 3 bases and J 10 bases; nucleotides not matched to a gene: 5. Germline lookup yields CDR1 SGHRS and CDR2 YFSETQ. This CDR3 has 14 residues.

The chain recombines TRBV11-3 with TRBJ2-2, with unresolved D. Looked up from germline, CDR1 is SGHNT and CDR2 is YENEEA. V lost 3 bases, J lost 1 base, and 6 bases lay in between. The CDR3 extends over 14 amino acids. This chain's CDR3 is CASSFGQNTGELFF. The CDR3 nucleotides read TGTGCCAGCAGCTTTGGGCAGAACACCGGGGAGCTGTTTTTT.

V is TRBV5-1 and J is TRBJ2-3, with unresolved D. Per germline, CDR1 SGHRS and CDR2 YFSETQ. CDR3 length: 14 amino acids. The V end was cut by 0 bases, the J end by 3 bases, with 8 bases between. CDR3 sequence: CASSLADTTDTQYF. CDR3 DNA: TGCGCCAGCAGCTTGGCCGACACAACAGATACGCAGTATTTT.

This clone counts as medium-sized. Other DNA sequences in the same sample also yield this CDR3. The rearrangement uses TRBV11-2 and TRBJ2-3; 8 nucleotides line up with TRBD2. Germline V gene sequence: CDR1 SGHAT, CDR2 FQNNGV. The trim removed 1 base at V and 0 bases at J, leaving 0 bases unmatched. The CDR3 is 15 residues long. CDR3 nucleotide sequence: TGTGCCAGCAGCTTAGCTAGCGGGAGCACAGATACGCAGTATTTT. Translating it yields CASSLASGSTDTQYF.

This chain joins TRBV5-6 and TRBJ2-3, with a tentative D call TRBD2 (6 bases). The CDR3 is 12 amino acids. The germline CDR1 and CDR2 sequences are SGHDT and YYEEEE. Trimming cost V 4 bases and J 6 bases, with 9 bases left between them. The CDR3 region has the DNA TGTGCCAGCAGCCGGGAGCCGGATACGCAGTATTTT. As protein: CASSREPDTQYF.

The chain has TRBV5-6 and TRBJ1-2, with D uncertain. CDR1 and CDR2 (germline): SGHDT, YYEEEE. Deletions cut 1 base from V and 5 bases from J, with 12 bases between. The CDR3 extends over 14 amino acids. The CDR3 DNA reads TGTGCCAGCAGCTTGTCTGGTCCTCTATATGGCTACACCTTC. Translating it yields CASSLSGPLYGYTF.

The V and J genes are TRBV7-9 and TRBJ2-3; no clear D. CDR1 and CDR2 from the germline V gene are SEHNR and FQNEAQ (reference sequence). The CDR3 has 14 residues. V dropped 6 bases and J dropped 2 bases, with 12 bases sitting between them. CDR3 sequence reads: CASSLSSHTDTQYF. CDR3 bases: TGTGCCAGCAGTTTGAGTAGCCACACAGATACGCAGTATTTT. The variable domain in full, with the rest retrieved from reference TRBV7-9 and TRBJ2-3, is DTGVSQNPRHKITKRGQNVTFRCDPISEHNRLYWYRQTLGQGPEFLTYFQNEAQLEKSRLLSDRFSAERPKGSFSTLEIQRTEQGDSAMYLCASSLSSHTDTQYFGPGTRLTVL.

This chain uses TRBV29-1 with TRBJ1-1, with D perhaps matching TRBD1 (5 bases). Trimming took 5 bases from V and 1 from J, leaving 8 bases between them. The CDR3 extends over 12 amino acids. Germline-derived CDR1 and CDR2 are SQVTM and ANQGSEA. The CDR3, as DNA: TGCAGCGTTTCGGGGGGGAACACTGAAGCTTTCTTT. It yields the protein CSVSGGNTEAFF.

The V and J genes are TRBV5-4 and TRBJ2-3; D is tentatively TRBD1 or TRBD2 (6 bases each). Trimming removed 3 bases from V and 6 bases from J, with 17 bases in between. This CDR3 is 15 amino acids long. Germline values: CDR1 SGHNT, CDR2 YYREEE (reference sequence). The CDR3 sequence: CASSSPGASRDTQYF. The DNA of the CDR3 is TGTGCCAGCAGCTCCCCGGGGGCCTCTCGCGATACGCAGTATTTT.